This T cell receptor beta chain was captured by sequencing in a study of CD8 T cells in ankylosing spondylitis. Quantitative 5'-RACE with molecular barcodes was used to make the TCR beta libraries. TCRdb re-derived calls from the 5' RACE reads in MiXCR, one entry per CDR3 protein. The table has roughly 440,000 distinct CDR3 sequences, about a sixth seen once; the top ten hold about 0.94%. The CDR3 is 12 residues long. V lost 8 bases and J 6 bases, leaving 14 bases between the germline ends. CDR1 and CDR2 (germline): SGHVS, FNYEAQ. This clonotype was counted between two and nine times. The antigen remains undetermined. Notes on the study in general: Blood of patients with ankylosing spondylitis appeared to be characterized by a TCR beta motif of several highly homologous variants. Prior literature has documented some motif variants in synovial fluid and blood from reactive arthritis. It was reported that disease-linked clones were significantly enriched in matched ankylosing spondylitis synovial fluid.

The chain employs TRBV7-6 and TRBJ2-7, with D possibly matching TRBD1 (8 bases). This clonotype was sampled from a male donor with ankylosing spondylitis. The sequenced sample consisted of blood, either unsorted or a sorted T cell fraction (not recorded which). The CDR3, as DNA: TGTGCCAGCGCAGGGGGCGGGGGCGAGCAGTACTTC. Translated, it gives CASAGGGGEQYF.